This T cell receptor beta chain was sequenced for a study of T cells in narcolepsy. Findings and limits, study-wide: Healthy controls reportedly lacked the autoreactive clonotypes serially found in patients' blood. Autoreactive clone sequences were missing from some blood memory CD4+ repertoires.

This clone was detected a few times. As yet, its antigen is unknown. The germline V gene has CDR1 LGHNT and CDR2 FRNRAP. After removal of 9 bases from V and 5 bases from J, the junction contained 10 bases not matched to a gene. The CDR3 covers 14 residues. Clones were sequenced by immunoSEQ multiplex PCR, and TCRdb holds only the in-frame ones, with some missing. The data show around 34,000 clones, around 79% seen once. V and J are TRBV12-5 and TRBJ1-1; 9 bases are a match to TRBD1. The TCR sequence derives from a human donor in good health. The sample comprised memory (CD45RA-) CD4+ T cells from blood. The CDR3 nucleotides are TGTGCTAGCATCCTCGGACAGGGGAGGACTGAAGCTTTCTTT. Encoded protein: CASILGQGRTEAFF.